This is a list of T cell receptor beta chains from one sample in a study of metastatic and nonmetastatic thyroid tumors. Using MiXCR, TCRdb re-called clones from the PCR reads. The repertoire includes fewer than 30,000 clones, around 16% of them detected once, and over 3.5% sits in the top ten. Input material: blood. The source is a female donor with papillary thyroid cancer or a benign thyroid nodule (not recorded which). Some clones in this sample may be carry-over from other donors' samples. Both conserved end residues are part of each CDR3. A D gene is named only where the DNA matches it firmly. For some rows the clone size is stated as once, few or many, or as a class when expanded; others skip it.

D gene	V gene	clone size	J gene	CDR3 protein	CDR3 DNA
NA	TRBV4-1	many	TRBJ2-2	CASSLGLGAGELFF	TGCGCCAGCAGCCTGGGACTGGGCGCCGGGGAGCTGTTTTTT
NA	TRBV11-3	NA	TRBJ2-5	CASSRPLGRGETQYF	TGTGCCAGCAGCCGCCCTCTGGGGCGCGGGGAGACCCAGTACTTC
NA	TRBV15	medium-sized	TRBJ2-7	CATSRPGLGQYF	TGTGCCACCAGCAGACCGGGCTTGGGGCAGTACTTC
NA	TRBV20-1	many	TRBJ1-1	CSASRNKYTEAFF	TGCAGTGCTAGTCGCAACAAGTACACTGAAGCTTTCTTT
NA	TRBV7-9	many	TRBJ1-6	CASSFNYNSPLHF	TGTGCCAGCAGCTTTAATTATAATTCACCCCTCCACTTT
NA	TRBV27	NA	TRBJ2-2	CASSFSSGELFF	TGTGCCAGCAGTTTCTCATCCGGGGAGCTGTTTTTT
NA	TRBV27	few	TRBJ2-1	CASSYGTYNEQFF	TGTGCCAGCAGTTATGGAACCTACAATGAGCAGTTCTTC
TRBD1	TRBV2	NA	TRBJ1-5	CASIDLGQFNQPQHF	TGTGCCAGCATTGACCTGGGACAGTTCAATCAGCCCCAGCATTTT
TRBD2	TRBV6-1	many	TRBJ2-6	CASSAGLAGARSGANVLTF	TGTGCCAGCAGTGCGGGACTAGCGGGGGCCCGCTCTGGGGCCAACGTCCTGACTTTC
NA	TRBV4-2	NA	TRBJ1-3	CASSQGAGAGNTIYF	TGTGCCAGCAGCCAAGGGGCAGGGGCTGGAAACACCATATATTTT
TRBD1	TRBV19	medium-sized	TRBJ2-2	CATTDRGTGELFF	TGTGCCACGACCGACAGGGGCACCGGGGAGCTGTTTTTT
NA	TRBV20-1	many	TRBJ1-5	CSAARGKPQHF	TGCAGTGCGGCAAGGGGTAAGCCCCAGCATTTT